This record looks at one T cell receptor (beta chain) sequence and its context. The antigen is not known. Unmatched junction bases numbered 12, after V lost 6 bases and J lost 3 bases. CDR1 is MDHEN and CDR2 is SYDVKM in the germline V gene. The CDR3 totals 16 residues. TCRdb's table, derived via immunoSEQ multiplex PCR, lists solely in-frame clones and lacks some. The repertoire holds some 71,000 clones, 60% to 80% seen once, with roughly 15% in the top ten. These data are taken from a study of radiotherapy plus CTLA-4 blockade in lung cancer. Study-wide points: Reported findings show early blood T cell clone dynamics, with interferon-beta, best predicted response. Researchers report tumor-derived TCR clones expanding in blood after radiotherapy plus ipilimumab.

Focal radiation with ipilimumab CTLA-4 blockade was given to patients with chemo-refractory metastatic non-small-cell lung cancer. The clonotype comes from a human donor with non-small cell lung cancer whose response to radiotherapy plus ipilimumab could not be evaluated. Some clones in this sample may be carry-over from other donors' samples. The chain carries TRBV28 and TRBJ1-1, with 8 nucleotides matching TRBD1. Sequenced here: peripheral blood, sampled from a patient treated with radiotherapy plus ipilimumab. The CDR3 DNA reads as TGTGCCAGCAGCACTACAGGGGGTGGGTGGGACACTGAAGCTTTCTTT. Protein product: CASSTTGGGWDTEAFF.